This T cell receptor (beta chain) was sequenced in a study of vaccination effects on CD4 cells after COVID-19. Across the study: Samples that were drawn after vaccination came a median of 72 days after the second dose.

About this clone: The antigen is unknown.

The assay was immunoSEQ multiplex PCR, and TCRdb's table has in-frame clones only and misses some. The sample shows about 38,000 clones, roughly four fifths of them seen only once. In the ViraFEST assay, antigen-specific CD4+ clonotypes were identified by expansion after peptide-pool stimulation. After roughly 9 days in culture, the CD4+ T cells were isolated. Two-dose BNT162b2 or mRNA-1273 vaccination was given to participants. Vaccinees lacked prior SARS-CoV-2 infection and tested negative for nucleocapsid antibodies. CDR3 size: 13 residues. Looked up from germline, CDR1 is SGHDT and CDR2 is YYEEEE. V was shortened by 0 bases and J by 5 bases, with 8 bases between the two germline ends.

V and J are TRBV5-6 and TRBJ1-1; D uncertain. The material was CD4+ T cells from PBMCs cultured with HCoV-NL63 spike peptides, obtained after COVID-19 vaccination. This TCR came from a human donor who received a COVID-19 vaccine. Some clones in this sample may be carry-over from other donors' samples. Here the CDR3 DNA reads TGTGCCAGCAGCTTGGCGCCGACGACTGAAGCTTTCTTT. As protein: CASSLAPTTEAFF.